Described below is a single T cell receptor (beta chain) sequence and its context. This table comes from immunoSEQ multiplex PCR, and its TCRdb copy is limited to in-frame clones, with some not included. The sample lists roughly 250,000 clones, around 87% occurring once. These data come from a study of cytomegalovirus exposure and HLA in healthy donors. The J segment lost 4 bases and the V segment lost 5 bases, leaving 1 base of the junction unmatched. CDR3 length: 12 residues. The germline V gene encodes CDR1 MNHEY and CDR2 SVGAGI. This sequence joins TRBV6-5 and TRBJ1-1; 7 nucleotides match TRBD1. This TCR derives from a woman under 30 in good health and CMV-seronegative. The specimen was PBMCs. This CDR3 is CASSTGVTEAFF. The CDR3 coding sequence is TGTGCCAGCAGTACAGGGGTCACTGAAGCTTTCTTT.